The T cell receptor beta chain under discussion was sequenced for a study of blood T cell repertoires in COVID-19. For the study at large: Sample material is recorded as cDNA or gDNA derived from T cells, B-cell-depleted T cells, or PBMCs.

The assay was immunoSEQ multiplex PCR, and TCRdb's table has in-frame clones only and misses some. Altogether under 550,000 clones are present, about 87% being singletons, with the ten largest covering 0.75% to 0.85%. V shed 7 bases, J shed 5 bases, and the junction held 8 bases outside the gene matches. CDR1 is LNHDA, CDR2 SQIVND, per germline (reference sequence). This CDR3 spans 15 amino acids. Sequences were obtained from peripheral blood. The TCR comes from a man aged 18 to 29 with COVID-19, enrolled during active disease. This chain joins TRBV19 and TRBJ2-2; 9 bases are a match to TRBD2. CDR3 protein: CASNPAGGVTGELFF. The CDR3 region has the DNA TGTGCCAGTAATCCAGCGGGGGGCGTTACCGGGGAGCTGTTTTTT. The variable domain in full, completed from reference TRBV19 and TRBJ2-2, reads DGGITQSPKYLFRKEGQNVTLSCEQNLNHDAMYWYRQDPGQGLRLIYYSQIVNDFQKGDIAEGYSVSREKKESFPLTVTSAQKNPTAFYLCASNPAGGVTGELFFGEGSRLTVL.